These 25 T cell receptor beta chains came from one sample sequenced in a study of control samples from healthy donors and cancer patients. TCRdb's copy holds only in-frame clones and misses some; the assay was immunoSEQ multiplex PCR. This sample has 200,000 or so clones, with around 94% found just once. What was sequenced was blood. These receptors all stem from a man aged 45-65 years in good health.

The chain carries TRBV27 and TRBJ2-7; TRBD2 matches at 9 bases. Germline lookup yields CDR1 MNHEY and CDR2 SMNVEV (reference sequence). Germline trimming cut 10 bases from V and 4 bases from J; bases unmatched to any gene: 17. The CDR3 is made up of 16 amino acids. The CDR3 sequence is CATSGAGGPGRYEQYF. In nucleotides, the CDR3 is TGTGCCACCTCCGGGGCGGGGGGGCCGGGTCGATACGAGCAGTACTTC.

The V call is TRBV19, the J call TRBJ2-7; 8 nucleotides match TRBD2. The germline gives CDR1 LNHDA, CDR2 SQIVND (reference sequence). The CDR3 has 14 amino acids. The V and J ends lost 6 bases and 3 bases, in that order; junction bases with no gene match: 7. The CDR3 sequence is CASRPQRGSYEQYF. CDR3 nucleotide sequence: TGTGCCAGTAGGCCCCAGCGGGGGAGCTACGAGCAGTACTTC.

V usage is TRBV9 and J usage is TRBJ2-1, with D hard to call. The CDR3 sequence is 13 residues long. Trimming pared 0 bases from V and 5 bases from J, leaving 6 bases between. Looked up from germline, CDR1 is SGDLS and CDR2 is YYNGEE. Here the CDR3 reads CASSVAGNNEQFF. CDR3 DNA sequence: TGTGCCAGCAGCGTAGCTGGAAACAATGAGCAGTTCTTC. The complete variable domain, with remaining parts taken from reference TRBV9 and TRBJ2-1, reads DSGVTQTPKHLITATGQRVTLRCSPRSGDLSVYWYQQSLDQGLQFLIQYYNGEERAKGNILERFSAQQFPDLHSELNLSSLELGDSALYFCASSVAGNNEQFFGPGTRLTVL.

The V call is TRBV21-1, the J call TRBJ2-3; the table's D gene call, TRBD2, was not cross checked with the DNA. TRBV21-1 is annotated as a pseudogene. The CDR3 is made up of 14 amino acids. The CDR3 spells CASSKGGGTDTQYF. The CDR3 nucleotides are TGTGCCAGCAGCAAAGGCGGGGGGACAGATACGCAGTATTTT.

The chain has TRBV7-9 and TRBJ2-2, with D uncertain. Germline V CDR1 and CDR2: SEHNR, FQNEAQ (reference sequence). This CDR3 contains 14 residues. The V end lost 4 bases, the J end lost 5 bases, and 11 bases lay between the germline ends. The CDR3 spells CASSSGLSTGELFF. As DNA, the CDR3 is TGTGCCAGCAGCTCAGGTCTGAGTACCGGGGAGCTGTTTTTT.

The chain links TRBV24-1 to TRBJ1-1; D remains ambiguous. Trimming cost V 3 bases and J 7 bases, with 8 bases left between them. CDR1 and CDR2 from the germline V gene are KGHDR and SFDVKD. CDR3 length equals 12 residues. The CDR3 DNA sequence: TGTGCCACCAGTGATCGGTCTAGTGAAGCTTTCTTT. Protein sequence: CATSDRSSEAFF.

This chain joins TRBV15 and TRBJ2-5; perhaps TRBD1 as D (6 bases). In germline, CDR1 is LNHNV, CDR2 YYDKDF (reference sequence). The CDR3 spans 15 residues. V gave up 4 bases and J gave up 1 base, with 13 bases separating them. CDR3 region: CATSTSGTPQETQYF. DNA for the CDR3: TGTGCCACCAGCACTTCCGGGACACCCCAAGAGACCCAGTACTTC.

V usage is TRBV20-1 and J usage is TRBJ2-1, with TRBD2 matching 7 bases. This CDR3 is built from 14 residues. Germline V lookup: CDR1 DFQATT, CDR2 SNEGSKA (reference sequence). V was pared by 6 bases and J by 6 bases, with 11 bases of the junction left unmatched. The CDR3 bases are TGCAGTGCCAGTCGGGGGGAAACGAGCAATGAGCAGTTCTTC. Translating gives CSASRGETSNEQFF.

This chain connects TRBV5-4 to TRBJ1-2, with TRBD1 identical over 9 bases. Per the germline V gene, CDR1 is SGHNT and CDR2 is YYREEE (reference sequence). The CDR3 totals 14 residues. The V and J ends lost 4 bases and 4 bases, in that order; junction bases with no gene match: 5. This CDR3 is CASSQDRGFYGYTF. The CDR3 DNA follows: TGTGCCAGCAGCCAGGACAGGGGATTCTATGGCTACACCTTC.

The chain couples TRBV7-3 to TRBJ2-3, with D unresolved. V was shortened by 1 base and J by 2 bases, with 4 bases between the two germline ends. This CDR3 is built from 13 residues. Looked up from germline, CDR1 is SGHTA and CDR2 is FQGTGA. The CDR3 DNA reads TGTGCCAGCAGCTTAATATTCACAGATACGCAGTATTTT. It specifies CASSLIFTDTQYF.

The chain carries TRBV5-1 and TRBJ2-7; 8 nucleotides line up with TRBD2. After removal of 0 bases from V and 6 bases from J, the junction contained 5 bases not matched to a gene. CDR3 size: 14 residues. Germline-derived CDR1 and CDR2 are SGHRS and YFSETQ. The CDR3 DNA is TGCGCCAGCAGCTTGGTTCCAGCGGGGGTCGAGCAGTACTTC. Translation gives CASSLVPAGVEQYF.

V usage is TRBV11-2 and J usage is TRBJ1-2; D is perhaps TRBD1 (6 bases). The CDR3 sequence is 16 residues long. The germline V gene has CDR1 SGHAT and CDR2 FQNNGV. The germline V and J ends were trimmed by 0 bases and 4 bases, with 15 bases remaining between them. CDR3: CASSLEGRGGGYGYTF. The CDR3 DNA follows: TGTGCCAGCAGCTTAGAGGGCAGGGGCGGCGGCTATGGCTACACCTTC.

This rearrangement joins TRBV2 to TRBJ1-5, with D perhaps TRBD1 (6 bases). V lost 3 bases to trimming and J lost 1 base, with 7 bases between them. Germline values: CDR1 SNHLY, CDR2 FYNNEI. This CDR3 contains 14 residues. The CDR3 sequence: CASSERGSNQPQHF. The DNA of the CDR3 is TGTGCCAGCAGTGAGAGGGGGAGCAATCAGCCCCAGCATTTT.

The chain is built from TRBV4-3 and TRBJ2-3; D may correspond to TRBD1 or TRBD2 (6 bases each). CDR3 length: 14 amino acids. The ends were cut back, 4 bases at V and 5 bases at J, with 13 bases in the middle. The germline V gene has CDR1 LGHNA and CDR2 YSLEER. The CDR3 here is CASSLGGLQDTQYF. DNA for the CDR3: TGCGCCAGCAGCCTGGGGGGCCTCCAAGATACGCAGTATTTT.

The J gene is TRBJ1-2, the V gene TRBV10-3; D unresolved. This CDR3 spans 12 amino acids. Germline assignment: CDR1 ENHRY and CDR2 SYGVKD. V was cut by 2 bases and J by 8 bases, with 9 bases left in between. In nucleotides, the CDR3 is TGTGCCATCAGTGAGGTCAGAGAGGGCTACACCTTC. Translation: CAISEVREGYTF.

This chain uses TRBV20-1 with TRBJ1-1, with 10 bases identical to TRBD1. Germline CDR1 and CDR2: DFQATT and SNEGSKA (reference sequence). J was trimmed by 4 bases and V by 3 bases; bases with no gene match: 8. The length of the CDR3 is 15 residues. The CDR3 DNA reads TGCAGTGCTAGTGGTAAGACAGGGGGCCGCACTGAAGCTTTCTTT. This sequence encodes CSASGKTGGRTEAFF.

CDR3: CASSRLPRDSSYNEQFF. In DNA form, the CDR3 reads TGTGCCTCCTCGCGGCTGCCGAGAGACAGCTCCTACAATGAGCAGTTCTTC. The V and J genes are TRBV5-5 and TRBJ2-1, with D maybe TRBD1 (5 bases). The CDR3 is 17 residues long. Germline V gene lookup returns CDR1 SGHKS and CDR2 YYEKEE (reference sequence). Trimming stripped 10 bases from V and 0 bases from J, with 23 bases between.

J is TRBJ2-5 and V is TRBV24-1; 7 positions match TRBD1. V gave up 4 bases and J gave up 0 bases; unmatched junction bases: 4. The CDR3 spans 15 residues. Germline CDR1 KGHDR, CDR2 SFDVKD. This CDR3 is CATSDRTGYQETQYF. Written as DNA, the CDR3 is TGTGCCACCAGTGACAGGACAGGTTACCAAGAGACCCAGTACTTC.

J is TRBJ2-7 and V is TRBV10-3; 8 bases fit TRBD1. Germline values: CDR1 ENHRY, CDR2 SYGVKD. Losses at the gene ends were 6 bases for V and 6 bases for J; bases not matched to a gene: 4. The CDR3 has 12 amino acids. As DNA, the CDR3 is TGTGCCATCAGCGCAACAGGGGGCGAGCAGTACGTC. The encoded protein is CAISATGGEQYV.

V usage is TRBV23-1 and J usage is TRBJ2-1; D unclear. TRBV23-1 is sorted into the ORF group, with uncertain function. This CDR3 comprises 18 residues. Trimming took 0 bases from V and 0 from J, leaving 15 bases between them. The CDR3 protein is CASSQSWVAWSSYNEQFF. The CDR3, as DNA: TGCGCCAGCAGTCAATCGTGGGTGGCCTGGAGCTCCTACAATGAGCAGTTCTTC.

The chain combines TRBV19 with TRBJ2-2, with D perhaps assigned TRBD1 or TRBD2 (6 bases each). Germline V gives CDR1 LNHDA, CDR2 SQIVND (reference sequence). V lost 5 bases, J lost 7 bases, and 14 bases lay in between. There are 14 residues in the CDR3. CDR3 loop: CASSGGGWSGELFF. The CDR3 nucleotides are TGTGCCAGTAGTGGAGGGGGTTGGAGCGGGGAGCTGTTTTTT.

This clone was seen only once. The rearrangement links TRBV12-3 or TRBV12-4 to TRBJ1-2; D gene unclear. The CDR3 totals 13 residues. V lost 5 bases and J lost 5, with 12 bases in between. CDR3 sequence: CASSPARVYGYTF. Written as DNA, the CDR3 is TGTGCCAGCAGTCCGGCCCGGGTTTATGGCTACACCTTC.

The chain has TRBV11-2 and TRBJ1-2; 8 bases fit TRBD1. Trimming removed 4 bases from V and 3 bases from J; junction bases left unmatched: 7. Germline CDR1 SGHAT, CDR2 FQNNGV. The CDR3 runs to 15 residues. CDR3 sequence: CASSSQGASYYGYTF. The DNA for the CDR3 is TGTGCCAGCAGCTCTCAGGGGGCGAGTTACTATGGCTACACCTTC.

The rearrangement joins TRBV10-3 to TRBJ1-6; 7 positions match TRBD1. There are 17 residues in the CDR3. Germline assignment: CDR1 ENHRY and CDR2 SYGVKD. The J segment lost 1 base and the V segment lost 4 bases, leaving 7 bases of the junction unmatched. The chain's CDR3 is CAISGSRGSSYNSPLHF. The CDR3, as DNA: TGTGCCATCAGTGGATCCAGGGGGAGTTCCTATAATTCACCCCTCCACTTT.

The rearrangement joins TRBV5-4 to TRBJ1-3; unclear D gene. The germline V gene encodes CDR1 SGHNT and CDR2 YYREEE (reference sequence). V lost 3 bases and J lost 4, with 14 bases in between. This CDR3 has 15 residues. The CDR3: CASSSIHGSGNTIYF. CDR3 nucleotides: TGTGCCAGCAGCTCCATCCACGGGTCAGGAAACACCATATATTTT.